This T cell receptor beta chain was identified during a study of monozygotic twins with inflammatory bowel disease. Broader study findings: IBD patients, compared with healthy twins, shared fewer clonotypes with others (especially with disease activity). Immunosuppressive treatments were not uniform, and this may have added variability to patient repertoires.

cDNA was produced in eight separate reactions per sample. Via template switching, UMIs carrying a 6-nucleotide sample barcode were introduced. TCRdb re-called the 5' RACE reads; every CDR3 protein appears as one record, without DNA. The table lists over 200,000 distinct CDR3 sequences. From germline, CDR1 is MGHRA and CDR2 YSYEKL. This CDR3 has 17 amino acids. In regard to this clonotype: The antigen remains undetermined.

The V gene is TRBV4-1, the J gene TRBJ1-1; the TCRdb D gene call, TRBD1, has no DNA to confirm it. Sequencing was done on a sample of blood. The sequence was obtained from a human donor with ulcerative colitis or Crohn's disease, or a healthy co-twin of an affected twin (not recorded which). This CDR3 is CASSQERTGTSVTEAFF.